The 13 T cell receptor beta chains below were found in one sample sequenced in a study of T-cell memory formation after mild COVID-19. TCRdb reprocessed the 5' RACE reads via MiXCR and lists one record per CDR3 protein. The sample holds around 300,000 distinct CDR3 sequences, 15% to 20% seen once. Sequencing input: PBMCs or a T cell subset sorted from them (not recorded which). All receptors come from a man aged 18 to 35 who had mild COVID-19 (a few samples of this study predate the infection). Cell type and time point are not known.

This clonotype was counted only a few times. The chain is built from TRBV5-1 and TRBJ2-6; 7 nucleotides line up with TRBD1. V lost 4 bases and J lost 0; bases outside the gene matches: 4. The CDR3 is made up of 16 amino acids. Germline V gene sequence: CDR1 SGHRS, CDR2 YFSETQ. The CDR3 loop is CASSGTEHSGANVLTF. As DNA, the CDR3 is TGCGCCAGCAGCGGGACAGAACACTCTGGGGCCAACGTCCTGACTTTC.

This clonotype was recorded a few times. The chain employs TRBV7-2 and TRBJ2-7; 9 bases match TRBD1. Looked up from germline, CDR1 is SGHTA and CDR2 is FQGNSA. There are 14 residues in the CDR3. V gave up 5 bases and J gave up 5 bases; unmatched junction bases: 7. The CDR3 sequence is CASSPGQGPHEQYF. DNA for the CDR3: TGTGCCAGCAGCCCAGGACAGGGGCCCCACGAGCAGTACTTC.

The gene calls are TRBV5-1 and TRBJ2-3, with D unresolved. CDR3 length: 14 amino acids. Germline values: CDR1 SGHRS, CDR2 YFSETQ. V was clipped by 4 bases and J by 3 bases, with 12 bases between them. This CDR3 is CASSAEKLTDTQYF. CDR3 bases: TGCGCCAGCAGCGCCGAGAAATTGACAGATACGCAGTATTTT.

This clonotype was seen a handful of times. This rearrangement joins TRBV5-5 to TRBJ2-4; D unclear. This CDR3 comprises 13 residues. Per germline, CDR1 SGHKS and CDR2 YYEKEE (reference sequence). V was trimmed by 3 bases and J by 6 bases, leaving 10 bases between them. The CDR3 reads CASSSYVGNIQYF. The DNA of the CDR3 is TGTGCCAGCAGCTCCTACGTGGGAAACATTCAGTACTTC.

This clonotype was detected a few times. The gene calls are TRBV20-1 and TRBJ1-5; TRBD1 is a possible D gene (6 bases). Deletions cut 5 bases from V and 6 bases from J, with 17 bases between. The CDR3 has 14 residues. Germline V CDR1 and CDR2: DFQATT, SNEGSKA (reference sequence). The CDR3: CSAPGHGGGQPQHF. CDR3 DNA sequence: TGCAGTGCTCCGGGACACGGCGGGGGTCAGCCCCAGCATTTT.

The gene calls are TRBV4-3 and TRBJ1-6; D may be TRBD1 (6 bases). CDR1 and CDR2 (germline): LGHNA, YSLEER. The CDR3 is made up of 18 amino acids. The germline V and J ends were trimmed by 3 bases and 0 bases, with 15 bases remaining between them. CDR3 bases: TGCGCCAGCAGCCAGGAGACAGGTTTTAGCTCCTATAATTCACCCCTCCACTTT. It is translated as CASSQETGFSSYNSPLHF.

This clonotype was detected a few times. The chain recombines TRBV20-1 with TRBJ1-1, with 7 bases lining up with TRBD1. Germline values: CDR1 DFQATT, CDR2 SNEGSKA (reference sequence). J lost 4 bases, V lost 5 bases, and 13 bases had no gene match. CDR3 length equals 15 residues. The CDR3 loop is CSAARPGTVVTEAFF. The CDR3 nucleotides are TGCAGTGCTGCACGACCCGGGACAGTAGTCACTGAAGCTTTCTTT.

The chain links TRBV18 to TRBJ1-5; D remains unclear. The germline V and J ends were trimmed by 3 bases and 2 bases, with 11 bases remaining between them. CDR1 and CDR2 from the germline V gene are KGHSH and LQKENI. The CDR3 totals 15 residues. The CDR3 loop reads CASSPPSSGNQPQHF. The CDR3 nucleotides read TGTGCCAGCTCACCCCCCTCATCGGGCAATCAGCCCCAGCATTTT. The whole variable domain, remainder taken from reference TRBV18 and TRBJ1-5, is NAGVMQNPRHLVRRRGQEARLRCSPMKGHSHVYWYRQLPEEGLKFMVYLQKENIIDESGMPKERFSAEFPKEGPSILRIQQVVRGDSAAYFCASSPPSSGNQPQHFGDGTRLSIL.

Here the CDR3 DNA reads TGTGCCAGCAGCTTAGGGTTAGAGGGAAAACTGTTTTTT. Its protein is CASSLGLEGKLFF. The V and J genes are TRBV7-2 and TRBJ1-4; D is unclear. The CDR3 length is 13 residues. Germline loops: CDR1 SGHTA, CDR2 FQGNSA. V lost 1 base, J lost 10 bases, and 10 bases lay in between.

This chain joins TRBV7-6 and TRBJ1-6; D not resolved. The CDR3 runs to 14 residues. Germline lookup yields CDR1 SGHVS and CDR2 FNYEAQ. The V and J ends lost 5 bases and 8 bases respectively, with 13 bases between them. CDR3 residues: CASSRAWVDSPLHF. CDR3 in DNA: TGTGCCAGCAGCAGGGCTTGGGTGGATTCACCCCTCCACTTT.

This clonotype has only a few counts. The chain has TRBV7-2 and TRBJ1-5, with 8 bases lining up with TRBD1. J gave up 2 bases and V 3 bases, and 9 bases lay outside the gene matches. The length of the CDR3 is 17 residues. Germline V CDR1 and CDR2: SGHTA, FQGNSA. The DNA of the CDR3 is TGTGCCAGCAGCTTCCGGACAGGGAATATCGGCAATCAGCCCCAGCATTTT. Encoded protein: CASSFRTGNIGNQPQHF.

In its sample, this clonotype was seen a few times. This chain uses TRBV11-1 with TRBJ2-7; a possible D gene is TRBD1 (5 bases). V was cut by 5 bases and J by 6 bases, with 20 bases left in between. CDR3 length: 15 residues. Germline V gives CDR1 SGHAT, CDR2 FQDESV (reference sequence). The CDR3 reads CASSSPGQAPFEQYF. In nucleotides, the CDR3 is TGTGCCAGCAGCAGCCCTGGACAAGCTCCTTTCGAGCAGTACTTC.

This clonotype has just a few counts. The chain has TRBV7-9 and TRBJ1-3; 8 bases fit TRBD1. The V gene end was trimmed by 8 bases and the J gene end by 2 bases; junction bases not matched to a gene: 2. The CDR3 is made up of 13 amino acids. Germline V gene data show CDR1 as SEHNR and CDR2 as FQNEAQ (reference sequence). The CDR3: CASEQGAGNTIYF. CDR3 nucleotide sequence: TGTGCCAGCGAACAGGGGGCTGGAAACACCATATATTTT.